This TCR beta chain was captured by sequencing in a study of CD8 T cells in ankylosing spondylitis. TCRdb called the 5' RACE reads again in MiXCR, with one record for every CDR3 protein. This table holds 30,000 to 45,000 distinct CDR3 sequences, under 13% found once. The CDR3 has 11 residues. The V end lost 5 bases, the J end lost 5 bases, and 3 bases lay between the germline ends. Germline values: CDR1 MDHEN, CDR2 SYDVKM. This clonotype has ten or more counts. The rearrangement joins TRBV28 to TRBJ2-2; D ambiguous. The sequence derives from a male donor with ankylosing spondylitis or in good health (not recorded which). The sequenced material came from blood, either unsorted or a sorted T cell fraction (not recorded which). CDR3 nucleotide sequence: TGTGCCAGCAGTCGTACCGGGGAGCTGTTTTTT. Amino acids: CASSRTGELFF.